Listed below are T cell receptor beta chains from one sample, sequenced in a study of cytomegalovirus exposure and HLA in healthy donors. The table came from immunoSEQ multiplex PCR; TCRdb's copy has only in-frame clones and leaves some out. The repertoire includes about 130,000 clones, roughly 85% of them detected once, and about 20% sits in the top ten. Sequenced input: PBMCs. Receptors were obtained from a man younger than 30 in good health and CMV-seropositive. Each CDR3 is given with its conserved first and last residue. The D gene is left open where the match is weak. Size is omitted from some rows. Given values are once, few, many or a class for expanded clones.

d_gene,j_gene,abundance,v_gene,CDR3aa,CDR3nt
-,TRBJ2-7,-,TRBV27,CASRSRGAYYEQYF,TGTGCCAGCAGGTCACGGGGGGCGTATTACGAGCAGTACTTC
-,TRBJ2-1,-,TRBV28,CASSLRGFYNEQFF,TGTGCCAGCAGTTTACGAGGGTTCTACAATGAGCAGTTCTTC
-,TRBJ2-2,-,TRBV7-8,CASSGPRGELFF,TGTGCCAGCAGCGGTCCGCGCGGGGAGCTGTTTTTT
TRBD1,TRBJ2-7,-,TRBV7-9,CASSPPGQLYEQYF,TGTGCCAGCAGCCCCCCGGGACAGTTATACGAGCAGTACTTC
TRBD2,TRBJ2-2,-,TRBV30,CAWSNWEGLSTGELFF,TGTGCCTGGAGTAATTGGGAGGGATTGTCCACCGGGGAGCTGTTTTTT
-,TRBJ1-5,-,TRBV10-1,CASRAGNTGRNQPQHF,TGCGCCAGCAGGGCGGGAAATACTGGCCGCAATCAGCCCCAGCATTTT
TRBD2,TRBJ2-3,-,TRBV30,CAWRNGGSSSTDTQYF,TGTGCCTGGAGAAACGGGGGGTCATCTAGCACAGATACGCAGTATTTT
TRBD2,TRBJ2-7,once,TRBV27,CASSLSGAYYEQYF,TGTGCCAGCAGTTTGAGCGGGGCCTACTACGAGCAGTACTTC
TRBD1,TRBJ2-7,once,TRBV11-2,CASSPGQGSPEQYF,TGTGCCAGCAGCCCCGGACAGGGGTCCCCCGAGCAGTACTTC
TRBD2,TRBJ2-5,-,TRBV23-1,CASNGGKEETQYF,TGCGCCAGCAACGGGGGGAAGGAGGAGACCCAGTACTTC
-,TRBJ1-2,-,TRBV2,CASSGGDGYTF,TGTGCCAGCAGTGGGGGGGATGGCTACACCTTC
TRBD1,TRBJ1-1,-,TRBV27,CASGGTGWTEAFF,TGTGCCAGCGGGGGGACAGGGTGGACTGAAGCTTTCTTT
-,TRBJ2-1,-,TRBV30,CAWSVTEYNEQFF,TGTGCCTGGAGTGTGACGGAGTACAATGAGCAGTTCTTC
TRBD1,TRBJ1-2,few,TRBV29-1,CSVIGTGGDYGYTF,TGCAGCGTCATAGGGACAGGGGGCGACTATGGCTACACCTTC
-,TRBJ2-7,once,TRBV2,CASIGRLYEQYF,TGTGCCAGCATTGGCAGGCTCTACGAGCAGTACTTC
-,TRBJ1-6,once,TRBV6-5,CASSYGQGNSPLHF,TGTGCCAGCAGTTATGGCCAGGGCAATTCACCCCTCCACTTT
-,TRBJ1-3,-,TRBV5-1,CASSNGLRGPGNTIYF,TGCGCCAGCAGCAACGGACTGCGAGGGCCTGGAAACACCATATATTTT
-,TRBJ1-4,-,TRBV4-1,CASSQGLSDRENEKLFF,TGCGCCAGCAGCCAAGGTTTATCGGACAGAGAGAATGAAAAACTGTTTTTT
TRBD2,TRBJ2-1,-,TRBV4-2,CASSHLDRGGPNNEQFF,TGTGCCAGCAGCCACCTAGATCGGGGGGGGCCTAATAATGAGCAGTTCTTC
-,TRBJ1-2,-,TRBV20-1,CSTGPNYGYTF,TGCAGTACAGGGCCTAACTATGGCTACACCTTC
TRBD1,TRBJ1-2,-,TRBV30,CAWSQTGGHGYTF,TGTGCCTGGAGTCAGACAGGGGGCCATGGCTACACCTTC
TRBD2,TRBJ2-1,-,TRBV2,CARTLAGSYNEQFF,TGTGCCAGAACTCTAGCGGGATCCTACAATGAGCAGTTCTTC
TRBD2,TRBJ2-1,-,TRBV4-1,CASSQDPGGSSYNEQFF,TGCGCCAGCAGCCAAGACCCCGGGGGGAGCTCCTACAATGAGCAGTTCTTC
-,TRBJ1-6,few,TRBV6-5,CASTLSGQAGSPLHF,TGTGCCAGCACCCTTTCAGGGCAGGCAGGTTCACCCCTCCACTTT
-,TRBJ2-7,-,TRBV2,CASSEPVGSGEQYF,TGTGCCAGCAGTGAGCCAGTTGGTAGCGGCGAGCAGTACTTC
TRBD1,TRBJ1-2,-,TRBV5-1,CASRPRDSFYGYTF,TGCGCCAGCAGACCCCGGGACAGTTTCTATGGCTACACCTTC
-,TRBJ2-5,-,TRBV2,CASSDFEGGQETQYF,TGTGCCAGCAGTGATTTTGAGGGGGGGCAAGAGACCCAGTACTTC
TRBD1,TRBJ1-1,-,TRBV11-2,CASSRGPEAFF,TGTGCCAGCAGTAGGGGGCCTGAAGCTTTCTTT
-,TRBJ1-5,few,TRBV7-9,CASSFGMGGGEPQHF,TGTGCCAGCAGCTTCGGGATGGGAGGGGGGGAGCCCCAGCATTTT
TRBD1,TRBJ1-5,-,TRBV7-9,CASSFSPPGQANQPQHF,TGTGCCAGCAGCTTTTCGCCACCGGGACAGGCCAATCAGCCCCAGCATTTT
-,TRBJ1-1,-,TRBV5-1,CASSLGHNTEAFF,TGCGCCAGCAGCTTGGGACATAACACTGAAGCTTTCTTT
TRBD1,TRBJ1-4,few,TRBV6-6,CASSPRGPNEKLFF,TGTGCCAGCAGCCCCAGGGGGCCTAATGAAAAACTGTTTTTT
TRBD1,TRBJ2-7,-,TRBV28,CASRHGTVFYEQYF,TGTGCCAGCAGGCACGGGACAGTATTCTACGAGCAGTACTTC
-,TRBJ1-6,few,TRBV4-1,CASSQVPGGGNSPLHF,TGCGCCAGCAGCCAAGTCCCAGGCGGGGGTAATTCACCCCTCCACTTT
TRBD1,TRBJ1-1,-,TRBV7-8,CASSLGPGGLNTEAFF,TGTGCCAGCAGCTTAGGCCCAGGGGGCCTGAACACTGAAGCTTTCTTT